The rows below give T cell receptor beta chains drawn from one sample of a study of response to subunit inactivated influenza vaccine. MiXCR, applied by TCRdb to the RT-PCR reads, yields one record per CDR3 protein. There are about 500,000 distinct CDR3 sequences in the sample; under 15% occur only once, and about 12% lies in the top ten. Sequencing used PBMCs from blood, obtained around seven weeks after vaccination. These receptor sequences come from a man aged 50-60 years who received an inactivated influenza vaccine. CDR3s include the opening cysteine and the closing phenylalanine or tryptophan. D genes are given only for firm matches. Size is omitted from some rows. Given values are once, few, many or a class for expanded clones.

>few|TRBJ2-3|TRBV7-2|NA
CASSTRDYFTDTQYF
TGTGCCAGCAGTACTCGGGATTACTTCACAGATACGCAGTATTTT
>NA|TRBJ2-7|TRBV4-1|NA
CASSHGQSATYEQYF
TGCGCCAGCAGCCACGGCCAGTCAGCCACCTACGAGCAGTACTTC
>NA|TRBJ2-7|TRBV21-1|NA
CASTKIGQGTHEQYF
TGTGCCAGCACTAAAATAGGACAGGGTACCCACGAGCAGTACTTC
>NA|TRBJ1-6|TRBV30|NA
CAWSSGTGGSPLHF
TGTGCCTGGAGTTCCGGGACCGGAGGTTCACCCCTCCACTTT
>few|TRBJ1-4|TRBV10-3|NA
CAISESLVANEKLFF
TGTGCCATCAGTGAGTCCTTGGTTGCTAATGAAAAACTGTTTTTT
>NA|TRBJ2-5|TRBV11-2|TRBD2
CASSLGLAGDEETQYF
TGTGCCAGCAGCTTAGGCCTAGCGGGGGATGAAGAGACCCAGTACTTC
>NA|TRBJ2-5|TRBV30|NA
CAWSVLQAREPQYF
TGTGCCTGGAGTGTATTGCAGGCCCGGGAGCCCCAGTACTTC
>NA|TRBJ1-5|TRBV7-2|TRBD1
CASSPSRGDRTNQPQHF
TGTGCCAGCAGCCCCTCCAGGGGGGACAGAACCAATCAGCCCCAGCATTTT
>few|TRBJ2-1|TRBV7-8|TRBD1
CASRQGSYNEQFF
TGTGCCAGTAGACAGGGTTCCTACAATGAGCAGTTCTTC
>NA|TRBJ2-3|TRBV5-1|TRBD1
CASSLQGARSDTQYF
TGCGCCAGCAGCCTACAGGGGGCACGGTCAGATACGCAGTATTTT
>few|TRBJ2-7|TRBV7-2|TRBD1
CASSLQGQGRYEQYF
TGTGCCAGCAGCTTACAGGGACAGGGTCGCTACGAGCAGTACTTC
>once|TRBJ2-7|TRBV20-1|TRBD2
CSARDRLAGAGYEQYF
TGCAGTGCTAGAGATCGACTAGCGGGAGCGGGGTACGAGCAGTACTTC
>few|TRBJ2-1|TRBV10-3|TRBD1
CAINPGQGDNEQFF
TGTGCCATCAACCCGGGACAGGGGGACAATGAGCAGTTCTTC
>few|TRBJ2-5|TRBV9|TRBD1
CASSVTNAGGGLETQYF
TGTGCCAGCAGCGTAACCAACGCAGGGGGCGGGCTGGAGACCCAGTACTTC
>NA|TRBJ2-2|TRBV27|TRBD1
CASSFYRGETGELFF
TGTGCCAGCAGTTTTTACAGGGGAGAGACCGGGGAGCTGTTTTTT
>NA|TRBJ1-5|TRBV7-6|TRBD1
CASRPTGEQQPQHF
TGTGCCAGCAGGCCGACAGGGGAACAGCAGCCCCAGCATTTT
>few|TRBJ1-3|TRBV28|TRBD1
CASSLPGGGNTIYF
TGTGCCAGCAGTTTGCCAGGGGGCGGAAACACCATATATTTT
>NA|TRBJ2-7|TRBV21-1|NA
CASSKAPPDRAEGEQYF
TGTGCCAGCAGCAAAGCTCCCCCAGACAGGGCGGAGGGTGAGCAGTACTTC
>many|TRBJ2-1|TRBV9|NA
CASSKTVTSRDEQFF
TGTGCCAGCAGCAAGACAGTAACCTCGCGGGATGAGCAGTTCTTC
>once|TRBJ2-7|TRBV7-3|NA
CASSHPVPWLYDYEQYF
TGTGCCAGCAGCCACCCCGTCCCCTGGCTCTATGACTACGAGCAGTACTTC
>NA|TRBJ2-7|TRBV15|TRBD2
CATSRDEAGERPEQYF
TGTGCCACCAGCAGAGATGAGGCGGGGGAACGGCCCGAGCAGTACTTC
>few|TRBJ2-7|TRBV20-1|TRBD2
CSARGLARSYEQYF
TGCAGTGCTAGGGGACTAGCGAGATCCTACGAGCAGTACTTC
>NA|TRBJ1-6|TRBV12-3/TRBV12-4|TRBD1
CASSLDGTGINSPLHF
TGTGCCAGCAGTTTGGACGGGACAGGGATTAATTCACCCCTCCACTTT
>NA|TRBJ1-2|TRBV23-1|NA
CASSQGDVNYGYTF
TGCGCCAGCAGTCAAGGGGACGTCAACTATGGCTACACCTTC
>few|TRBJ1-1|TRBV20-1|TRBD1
CSARQGALNTEAFF
TGCAGTGCCAGACAGGGGGCCCTCAACACTGAAGCTTTCTTT
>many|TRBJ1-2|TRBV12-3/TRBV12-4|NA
CASSFRVGGYTF
TGTGCCAGCAGTTTTAGGGTGGGAGGCTACACCTTC
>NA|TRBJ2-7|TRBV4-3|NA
CASSQGASGEWSYEQYF
TGCGCCAGCAGCCAAGGAGCCTCGGGGGAGTGGTCCTACGAGCAGTACTTC
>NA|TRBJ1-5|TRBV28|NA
CASSLREALTDSNQPQHF
TGTGCCAGCAGTTTGAGGGAAGCTTTAACGGATAGCAATCAGCCCCAGCATTTT
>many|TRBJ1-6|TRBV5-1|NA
CASSLEVSGNSPLHF
TGCGCCAGCAGCTTGGAAGTATCTGGGAATTCACCCCTCCACTTT
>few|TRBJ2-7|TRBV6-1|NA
CASSRDGTLYEQYF
TGTGCCAGCAGCCGTGACGGGACCCTCTACGAGCAGTACTTC
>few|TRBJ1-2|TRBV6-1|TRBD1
CASSEQGGRSF
TGTGCCAGCAGTGAGCAGGGGGGAAGATCCTTC
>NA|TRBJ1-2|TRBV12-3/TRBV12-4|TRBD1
CASSLGQGVQRGYTF
TGTGCCAGCAGTTTAGGGCAGGGGGTACAGCGCGGCTACACCTTC
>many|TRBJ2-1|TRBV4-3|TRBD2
CASSPTQTPGLAGDKDEQFF
TGCGCCAGCAGCCCGACCCAAACCCCGGGACTAGCGGGAGATAAGGATGAGCAGTTCTTC
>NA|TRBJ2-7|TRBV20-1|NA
CSARGPTLYEQYF
TGCAGTGCTAGGGGACCGACACTCTACGAGCAGTACTTC
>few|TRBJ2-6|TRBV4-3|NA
CASSQEDSSSGANVLTF
TGCGCCAGCAGCCAAGAGGACTCGAGCTCTGGGGCCAACGTCCTGACTTTC
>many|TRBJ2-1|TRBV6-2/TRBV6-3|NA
CASSYSRGSYNEQFF
TGTGCCAGCAGTTACTCGAGGGGATCCTACAATGAGCAGTTCTTC
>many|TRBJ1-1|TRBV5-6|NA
CASSPPGAMDTEAFF
TGTGCCAGCAGCCCGCCAGGGGCGATGGACACTGAAGCTTTCTTT
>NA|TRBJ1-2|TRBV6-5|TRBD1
CASSSRQGGSNYGYTF
TGTGCCAGCAGTTCCCGACAGGGCGGTTCAAACTATGGCTACACCTTC
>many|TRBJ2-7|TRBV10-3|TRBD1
CAIKKPGQGAWEQYF
TGTGCCATCAAGAAACCGGGACAGGGGGCATGGGAGCAGTACTTC
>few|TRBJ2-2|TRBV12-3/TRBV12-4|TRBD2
CASRKAGATGELFF
TGTGCCAGCAGAAAAGCGGGAGCCACCGGGGAGCTGTTTTTT
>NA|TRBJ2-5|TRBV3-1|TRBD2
CASSIYLPLAGVVETQYF
TGTGCCAGCAGCATTTATCTCCCCTTGGCGGGAGTTGTGGAGACCCAGTACTTC
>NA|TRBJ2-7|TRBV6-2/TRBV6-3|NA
CASIQRGISYEQYF
TGTGCCAGCATCCAACGTGGGATCTCCTACGAGCAGTACTTC
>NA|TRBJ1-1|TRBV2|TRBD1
CASSGVLQGLEAFF
TGTGCCAGCAGTGGAGTACTACAGGGGCTGGAGGCTTTCTTT
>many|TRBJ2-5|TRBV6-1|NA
CASSPMAPRETQYF
TGTGCCAGCAGCCCCATGGCGCCGAGGGAGACCCAGTACTTC
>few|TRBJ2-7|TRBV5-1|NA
CASARDGGTDEQYF
TGCGCCAGCGCCAGAGACGGGGGTACGGATGAGCAGTACTTC
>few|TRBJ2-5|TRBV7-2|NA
CASSPNELETQYF
TGTGCCAGCAGCCCCAACGAGCTGGAGACCCAGTACTTC
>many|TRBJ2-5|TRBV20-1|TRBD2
CSARTLAGGATQYF
TGCAGTGCTAGAACACTAGCGGGAGGGGCGACCCAGTACTTC
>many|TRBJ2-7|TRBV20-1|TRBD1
CSATRGTGRNTYEQYF
TGCAGTGCTACGAGAGGGACAGGGCGTAATACCTACGAGCAGTACTTC
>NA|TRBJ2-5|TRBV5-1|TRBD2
CASRTSAGSQETQYF
TGCGCCAGCAGAACCTCAGCGGGGTCACAAGAGACCCAGTACTTC
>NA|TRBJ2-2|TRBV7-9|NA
CASKNRTVGELFF
TGTGCCAGCAAAAACCGGACCGTCGGGGAGCTGTTTTTT
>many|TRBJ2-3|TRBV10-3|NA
CAIRGGYGDTQYF
TGTGCCATCAGAGGGGGATACGGTGACACGCAGTATTTT
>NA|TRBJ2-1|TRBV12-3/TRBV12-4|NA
CASSLLAVAYNEQFF
TGTGCCAGCAGTTTACTGGCAGTCGCCTACAATGAGCAGTTCTTC
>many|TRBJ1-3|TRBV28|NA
CASSSPGNTIYF
TGTGCCAGCAGCTCCCCTGGAAACACCATATATTTT
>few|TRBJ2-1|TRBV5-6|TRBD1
CASSDTGVHEQFF
TGTGCCAGCAGCGACACAGGGGTCCATGAGCAGTTCTTC
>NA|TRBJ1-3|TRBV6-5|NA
CASSYSVSAANTIYF
TGTGCCAGCAGTTACTCAGTATCGGCGGCAAACACCATATATTTT